One and the same sample provided the 22 T cell receptor beta chains below, sequenced in a study of blood T cell repertoires in COVID-19. Profiling relied on immunoSEQ multiplex PCR, and the TCRdb table lists in-frame clones only, not all of them. The sample records about 230,000 clones, roughly four fifths being singletons. Sequencing input: PBMCs or T cells enriched from blood (not recorded which). The origin of the receptors is a man aged 60 to 69 who had recovered from COVID-19.

This clone was counted a single time. The chain uses TRBV18 and TRBJ2-5; 9 bases fit TRBD2. Per germline, CDR1 KGHSH and CDR2 LQKENI. The CDR3 is made up of 16 amino acids. After removal of 0 bases from V and 5 bases from J, the junction contained 7 bases not matched to a gene. CDR3 in amino acids: CASSPPRAGGYETQYF. CDR3 bases: TGTGCCAGCTCACCACCGCGAGCGGGGGGTTATGAGACCCAGTACTTC.

This chain's CDR3 is CASSLTTGTTHYEQYF. The CDR3, as DNA: TGTGCCAGCAGCTTAACAACCGGGACTACTCACTACGAGCAGTACTTC. J is TRBJ2-7 and V is TRBV7-2, with 7 positions matching TRBD2. The ends lost 2 bases at V and 3 bases at J; junction bases unmatched: 10. Germline V gene data show CDR1 as SGHTA and CDR2 as FQGNSA. CDR3 length: 16 residues.

The DNA for the CDR3 is TGTGCCAGTAGTCCCGGGACAGGGTACAATGAGCAGTTCTTC. Amino acid sequence: CASSPGTGYNEQFF. The chain links TRBV19 to TRBJ2-1; 9 bases match TRBD1. This CDR3 has 14 amino acids. Germline CDR1 reads LNHDA; CDR2 reads SQIVND (reference sequence). V dropped 5 bases and J dropped 4; count of bases not matched to a gene: 3.

CDR3 DNA: TGCAGCGTTGAGGGGGCGCGGACTGAAGCTTTCTTT. Its translation is CSVEGARTEAFF. This sequence joins TRBV29-1 and TRBJ1-1; tentative D call: TRBD1 (6 bases). The CDR3 is 12 residues long. Trimming shortened V by 3 bases and J by 5 bases, and 10 bases separated the two germline ends. In germline, CDR1 is SQVTM, CDR2 ANQGSEA.

The rearrangement links TRBV18 to TRBJ1-1; unclear D gene. This CDR3 spans 14 amino acids. Trimming stripped 1 base from V and 2 bases from J, with 8 bases between. Looked up from germline, CDR1 is KGHSH and CDR2 is LQKENI. The CDR3, as DNA: TGTGCCAGCTCACCACGGGCGAGAAACACTGAAGCTTTCTTT. Its translation is CASSPRARNTEAFF. The variable domain in full, completed from reference TRBV18 and TRBJ1-1, reads NAGVMQNPRHLVRRRGQEARLRCSPMKGHSHVYWYRQLPEEGLKFMVYLQKENIIDESGMPKERFSAEFPKEGPSILRIQQVVRGDSAAYFCASSPRARNTEAFFGQGTRLTVV.

Here the CDR3 DNA reads TGTGCCATCTCCCCAGCGGGGGAGAAAAACATTCAGTACTTC. Translation gives CAISPAGEKNIQYF. This sequence joins TRBV10-3 and TRBJ2-4, with 8 bases lining up with TRBD2. CDR1 and CDR2 (germline): ENHRY, SYGVKD. V lost 8 bases and J lost 4; bases outside the gene matches: 7. This CDR3 region has 14 residues.

This chain connects TRBV7-9 to TRBJ1-1; no reliable D call. The CDR3 contains 13 residues. Per germline, CDR1 SEHNR and CDR2 FQNEAQ (reference sequence). Trimming left V 4 bases short and J 1 base short, with 7 bases between. The CDR3 nucleotides are TGTGCCAGCAGCTCTACGAAGAACACTGAAGCTTTCTTT. The encoded protein is CASSSTKNTEAFF.

This chain links TRBV5-1 with TRBJ2-7, with 8 bases that match TRBD1. CDR3 size: 15 residues. Losses at the gene ends were 2 bases for V and 0 bases for J; bases not matched to a gene: 4. The germline V gene has CDR1 SGHRS and CDR2 YFSETQ. The CDR3 protein is CASSFGQGPSYEQYF. As DNA, the CDR3 is TGCGCCAGCAGCTTCGGACAGGGTCCCTCCTACGAGCAGTACTTC.

The V gene is TRBV9, the J gene TRBJ1-1; 7 positions agree with TRBD1. The CDR3 totals 14 residues. Germline-derived CDR1 and CDR2 are SGDLS and YYNGEE. Trimming cost V 1 base and J 1 base; bases outside gene matches: 1. The CDR3 DNA sequence: TGTGCCAGCAGCGTATCAGGGGGGAACACTGAAGCTTTCTTT. Its protein is CASSVSGGNTEAFF.

This clone was found once. The chain is built from TRBV21-1 and TRBJ1-1; the table's D call, TRBD1, has no DNA check behind it. TRBV21-1 is classified as a pseudogene. The CDR3 length is 14 residues. CDR3 in DNA: TGTGCCAGCAGCAAAACAGATTGGGACACTGAAGCTTTCTTT. Translating gives CASSKTDWDTEAFF.

The rearrangement uses TRBV11-3 and TRBJ2-3, with a tentative D call TRBD2 (6 bases). Germline-derived CDR1 and CDR2 are SGHNT and YENEEA. The CDR3 is 17 residues long. V was pared by 5 bases and J by 0 bases, with 18 bases between. The CDR3 protein is CASSAGRTLDSTDTQYF. CDR3 bases: TGTGCCAGCAGCGCGGGGCGGACGCTCGACAGCACAGATACGCAGTATTTT.

The rearrangement links TRBV11-3 to TRBJ1-4; D is undetermined. V lost 5 bases and J 8 bases, leaving 15 bases between the germline ends. CDR3 length: 14 residues. Germline CDR1 is SGHNT and CDR2 is YENEEA. The CDR3 loop reads CASSPSSGREKLFF. CDR3 nucleotides: TGTGCCAGCAGCCCGTCCTCAGGCCGGGAAAAACTGTTTTTT. The variable domain in full, completed from reference TRBV11-3 and TRBJ1-4, reads EAGVVQSPRYKIIEKKQPVAFWCNPISGHNTLYWYLQNLGQGPELLIRYENEEAVDDSQLPKDRFSAERLKGVDSTLKIQPAELGDSAVYLCASSPSSGREKLFFGSGTQLSVL.

The chain uses TRBV4-2 and TRBJ1-1; 7 bases are shared with TRBD1. CDR1 LGHNA and CDR2 YNFKEQ come from the germline V gene. The J segment lost 4 bases and the V segment lost 4 bases, leaving 6 bases of the junction unmatched. The CDR3 totals 14 residues. CDR3 DNA: TGTGCCAGCAGCCCAGGGGGAAGGGGCACTGAAGCTTTCTTT. This encodes CASSPGGRGTEAFF.

This CDR3 reads CASSSKQGSGYEQYF. CDR3 bases: TGCGCCAGCAGCTCAAAACAGGGTTCAGGCTACGAGCAGTACTTC. The chain uses TRBV5-1 and TRBJ2-7; a weak D match, TRBD1 (6 bases). The CDR3 has 15 amino acids. The V and J ends lost 3 bases and 3 bases respectively, with 16 bases between them. Germline V gives CDR1 SGHRS, CDR2 YFSETQ. Full variable domain (missing parts from reference TRBV5-1 and TRBJ2-7): KAGVTQTPRYLIKTRGQQVTLSCSPISGHRSVSWYQQTPGQGLQFLFEYFSETQRNKGNFPGRFSGRQFSNSRSEMNVSTLELGDSALYLCASSSKQGSGYEQYFGPGTRLTVT.

The sample holds one count of this clone. The chain links TRBV6-5 to TRBJ1-1; 7 bases fit TRBD1. Trimming removed 6 bases from V and 4 bases from J; junction bases left unmatched: 8. The CDR3 covers 14 residues. Germline CDR1 and CDR2: MNHEY and SVGAGI. CDR3 region: CASRTTGVGTEAFF. The CDR3 bases are TGTGCCAGCAGAACCACAGGGGTTGGCACTGAAGCTTTCTTT.

This clone has more than one count but fewer than ten. V and J are TRBV28 and TRBJ1-2, with TRBD1 matching 9 bases. The CDR3 covers 13 residues. V was pared by 10 bases and J by 1 base, with 4 bases of the junction left unmatched. Germline assignment: CDR1 MDHEN and CDR2 SYDVKM. CDR3 region: CAIGTGNNYGYTF. CDR3 nucleotide sequence: TGTGCCATCGGGACAGGGAATAACTATGGCTACACCTTC.

The V call is TRBV2, the J call TRBJ2-1; D may be TRBD2 (6 bases). This CDR3 is 15 amino acids long. Trimming shortened V by 6 bases and J by 0 bases, and 12 bases separated the two germline ends. From germline, CDR1 is SNHLY and CDR2 FYNNEI. DNA for the CDR3: TGTGCCAGCAGGCCGGGACTTGACTCCTACAATGAGCAGTTCTTC. Its protein product is CASRPGLDSYNEQFF.

This chain links TRBV3-1 (or the pseudogene TRBV3-2) with TRBJ2-5; TRBD2 might be the D (6 bases). This CDR3 has 11 residues. Trimming stripped 2 bases from V and 14 bases from J, with 12 bases between. The germline V gene encodes CDR1 LGHDT and CDR2 YNNKEL (reference sequence). The chain's CDR3 is CASSQHGTLYF. DNA for the CDR3: TGTGCCAGCAGCCAACACGGGACTTTATACTTC.

This clone was seen more than once but under ten times. This chain connects TRBV20-1 to TRBJ1-6; TRBD1 agrees at 10 bases. This CDR3 comprises 14 residues. J was trimmed by 7 bases and V by 3 bases; bases with no gene match: 3. The germline V gene has CDR1 DFQATT and CDR2 SNEGSKA (reference sequence). The CDR3 reads CSASRDRGNSPLHF. For the CDR3, the DNA is TGCAGTGCTAGTAGGGACAGGGGCAATTCACCCCTCCACTTT.

This clone was seen more than once but under ten times. The genes are TRBV5-1 and TRBJ1-4; D is uncertain. This CDR3 is 13 amino acids long. Germline CDR1 is SGHRS and CDR2 is YFSETQ. Deletions cut 4 bases from V and 4 bases from J, with 8 bases between. The DNA for the CDR3 is TGCGCCAGCAGCGTGGCGTTTAATGAAAAACTGTTTTTT. The encoded protein is CASSVAFNEKLFF.

This chain links TRBV5-1 with TRBJ1-2; D unresolved. This CDR3 has 14 residues. The V and J ends lost 1 base and 7 bases respectively, with 14 bases between them. Germline-derived CDR1 and CDR2 are SGHRS and YFSETQ. CDR3 residues: CASSLSPQTSGYTF. CDR3 in DNA: TGCGCCAGCAGCTTGTCCCCGCAGACTAGTGGCTACACCTTC.

The chain carries TRBV6-5 and TRBJ1-1, with unresolved D. The CDR3 runs 14 residues. V lost 8 bases and J lost 4, with 17 bases in between. Germline CDR1 is MNHEY and CDR2 is SVGAGI. The CDR3 protein is CASRRGVEGTEAFF. CDR3 DNA: TGTGCCAGCCGACGTGGGGTGGAGGGCACTGAAGCTTTCTTT.